This TCR beta chain stems from a study of identical twins. TCRdb re-derived calls from the 5' RACE reads in MiXCR, one entry per CDR3 protein. Altogether some 440,000 distinct CDR3 sequences are present, 24% being singletons, with the ten largest covering roughly 2.8%. There are 13 residues in the CDR3. Germline V gene lookup returns CDR1 KGHSH and CDR2 LQKENI. V was trimmed by 3 bases and J by 0 bases, leaving 6 bases between them. The table lists this clonotype with a few counts. The data were also submitted as part of a second study, on T cells expressing NK-cell markers.

Specimen: CD4+ T cells sorted from blood. The receptor comes from a woman between 18 and 29 years old in good health. V usage is TRBV18 and J usage is TRBJ2-7; unclear D gene. The CDR3 DNA reads TGTGCCAGCTCACCGGTGAGCTCCTACGAGCAGTACTTC. This sequence encodes CASSPVSSYEQYF. Looking up the rest from reference TRBV18 and TRBJ2-7 gives the full variable domain: NAGVMQNPRHLVRRRGQEARLRCSPMKGHSHVYWYRQLPEEGLKFMVYLQKENIIDESGMPKERFSAEFPKEGPSILRIQQVVRGDSAAYFCASSPVSSYEQYFGPGTRLTVT.